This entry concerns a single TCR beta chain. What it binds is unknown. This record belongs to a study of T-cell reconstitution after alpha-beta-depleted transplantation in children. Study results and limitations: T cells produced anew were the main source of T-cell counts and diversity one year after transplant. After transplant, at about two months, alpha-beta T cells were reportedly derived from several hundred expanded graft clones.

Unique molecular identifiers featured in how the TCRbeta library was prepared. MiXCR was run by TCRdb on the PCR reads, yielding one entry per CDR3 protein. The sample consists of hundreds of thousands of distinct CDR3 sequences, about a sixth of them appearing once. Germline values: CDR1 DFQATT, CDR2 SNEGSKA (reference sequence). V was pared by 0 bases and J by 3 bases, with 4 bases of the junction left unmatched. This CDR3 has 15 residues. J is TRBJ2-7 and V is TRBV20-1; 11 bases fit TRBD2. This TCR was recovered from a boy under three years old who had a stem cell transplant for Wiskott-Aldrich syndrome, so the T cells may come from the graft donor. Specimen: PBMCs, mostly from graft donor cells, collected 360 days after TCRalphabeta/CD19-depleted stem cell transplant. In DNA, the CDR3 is TGCAGTGCTAGAGATTATGGGACTAGCGGCTACGAGCAGTACTTC. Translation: CSARDYGTSGYEQYF.